The source of this T cell receptor (beta chain) is a study of T cell clones after liver transplantation. Study overall: Subjects received no induction therapy and standard immunosuppression until randomization at 12-24 months post-transplant. Study-level findings and limits: Low donor cell numbers restricted donor-reactive repertoire measurement in a couple of subjects. In most of the 8 subjects, circulating graft-donor-reactive CD4 TCRbeta sequences fell significantly after transplant.

A word on this clone: Its antigen is not identified.

Sorting of unstimulated PBMCs yielded separate CD3+CD4+ and CD3+CD8+ fractions. Measured with immunoSEQ multiplex PCR; TCRdb has only the in-frame clones, and not every one. Seen here are roughly 80,000 clones, over 80% observed once, and the top ten hold less than 3%. The CDR3 runs 11 residues. In germline, CDR1 is SEHNR, CDR2 FQNEAQ (reference sequence). The ends were cut back, 8 bases at V and 5 bases at J, with 9 bases in the middle. The gene calls are TRBV7-9 and TRBJ2-5; D uncertain. The origin of this receptor is a human patient who received a liver transplant. The graft donor may be the source of some T cells. Here the sequenced sample was CD4+ T cells from blood, taken at the 22-month timepoint. CDR3: CASESDETQYF. Written as DNA, the CDR3 is TGTGCCAGCGAGTCTGATGAGACCCAGTACTTC.